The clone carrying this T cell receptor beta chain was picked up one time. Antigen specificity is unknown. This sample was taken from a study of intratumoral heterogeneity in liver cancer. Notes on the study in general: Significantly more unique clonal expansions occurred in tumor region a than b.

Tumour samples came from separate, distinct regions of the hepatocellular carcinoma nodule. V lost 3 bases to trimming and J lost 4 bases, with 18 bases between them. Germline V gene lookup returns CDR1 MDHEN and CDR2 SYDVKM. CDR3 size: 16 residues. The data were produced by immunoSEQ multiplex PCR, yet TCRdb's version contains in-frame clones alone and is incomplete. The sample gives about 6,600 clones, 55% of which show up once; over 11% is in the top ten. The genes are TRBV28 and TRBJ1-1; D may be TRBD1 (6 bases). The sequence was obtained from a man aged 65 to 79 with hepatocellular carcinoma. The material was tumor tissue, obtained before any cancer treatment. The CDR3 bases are TGTGCCAGCAGTTTTTGGGGCAGGGGTAGTCCCACTGAAGCTTTCTTT. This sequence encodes CASSFWGRGSPTEAFF.